What follows are 15 T cell receptor beta chains derived from one specimen sequenced in a study of control samples from healthy donors and cancer patients (dated by TCRdb to about 2020). Library method: the immunoSEQ multiplex PCR assay. In TCRdb, the immuneACCESS table is reduced to in-frame sequences with V and J assigned. These tables do not hold every clone; where another copy was compared, an unresolved V gene accounts for under half, and the others remain unexplained. The sample table records about 150,000 clones; approximately 94% of these occur just once. Approximately 5.5% of the sample is in the top ten clones. The sample consisted of blood. The receptor source for this set is a man aged 35 to 55 in good health.

The chain is built from TRBV24-1 and TRBJ1-2, with 8 bases matching TRBD1. J gave up 4 bases and V 9 bases, and 12 bases lay outside the gene matches. The CDR3 covers 15 residues. CDR1 is KGHDR, CDR2 SFDVKD, per germline. The CDR3 sequence: CATHLGQGSTYGYTF. DNA for the CDR3: TGTGCCACCCATCTCGGACAGGGCTCGACCTATGGCTACACCTTC.

The chain is built from TRBV5-1 and TRBJ1-5; no firm D call. Looked up from germline, CDR1 is SGHRS and CDR2 is YFSETQ. The V and J ends lost 0 bases and 5 bases respectively, with 6 bases between them. This CDR3 has 13 amino acids. Here the CDR3 reads CASSLVPDQPQHF. The CDR3 DNA sequence: TGCGCCAGCAGCTTGGTCCCGGATCAGCCCCAGCATTTT. The full variable domain, completed using reference TRBV5-1 and TRBJ1-5, is KAGVTQTPRYLIKTRGQQVTLSCSPISGHRSVSWYQQTPGQGLQFLFEYFSETQRNKGNFPGRFSGRQFSNSRSEMNVSTLELGDSALYLCASSLVPDQPQHFGDGTRLSIL.

There are a few counts of this clone. The CDR3 sequence: CATSSIDEGPNQPQHF. DNA for the CDR3: TGTGCCACCAGTTCAATAGACGAGGGGCCCAATCAGCCCCAGCATTTT. The V gene is TRBV24-1, the J gene TRBJ1-5, with D tentatively TRBD1 (5 bases). The CDR3 consists of 16 residues. Trimming removed 6 bases at V and 3 bases at J, with 17 bases between. Germline-derived CDR1 and CDR2 are KGHDR and SFDVKD.

This sequence joins TRBV19 and TRBJ2-7; 8 bases map to TRBD2. The germline V gene encodes CDR1 LNHDA and CDR2 SQIVND (reference sequence). With 6 bases clipped from V and 3 bases from J, the junction kept 13 bases outside the gene matches. CDR3 length: 16 amino acids. In DNA, the CDR3 is TGTGCCAGTAGCGCGTCGGGGGGGACAAAGGTCTACGAGCAGTACTTC. Protein: CASSASGGTKVYEQYF. Variable domain in full (rest from reference TRBV19 and TRBJ2-7): DGGITQSPKYLFRKEGQNVTLSCEQNLNHDAMYWYRQDPGQGLRLIYYSQIVNDFQKGDIAEGYSVSREKKESFPLTVTSAQKNPTAFYLCASSASGGTKVYEQYFGPGTRLTVT.

The chain couples TRBV6-5 to TRBJ1-3; maybe TRBD1 (5 bases). The CDR3 runs to 16 residues. The V and J ends lost 2 bases and 0 bases respectively, with 11 bases between them. CDR1 MNHEY and CDR2 SVGAGI come from the germline V gene. The chain's CDR3 is CASSYRSGNSGNTIYF. The CDR3 bases are TGTGCCAGCAGTTACAGGTCAGGGAACTCTGGAAACACCATATATTTT.

The rearrangement uses TRBV24-1 and TRBJ2-7, with TRBD1 identical over 7 bases. Germline V CDR1 and CDR2: KGHDR, SFDVKD. Trimming at V came to 3 bases and at J to 1 base, leaving 2 bases not matched to a gene. CDR3 length: 14 residues. Here the CDR3 reads CATSDTGQSYEQYF. The CDR3 nucleotides read TGTGCCACCAGTGATACGGGACAGTCCTACGAGCAGTACTTC.

V is TRBV5-1 and J is TRBJ1-1, with 7 bases that match TRBD1. Germline V CDR1 and CDR2: SGHRS, YFSETQ. V gave up 4 bases and J gave up 3 bases; unmatched junction bases: 3. The CDR3 is 13 amino acids. Here the CDR3 DNA reads TGCGCCAGCAGCACGGGACAGTACACTGAAGCTTTCTTT. It is translated as CASSTGQYTEAFF.

This chain links TRBV19 with TRBJ1-2, with TRBD1 identical over 8 bases. With V trimmed by 3 bases and J by 7 bases, 10 bases remained unmatched. CDR3 length equals 15 residues. The V gene's germline CDR1 is LNHDA and CDR2 SQIVND (reference sequence). CDR3 nucleotides: TGTGCCAGTAGTATCATACAGGGGGGCGACTTTGGCTACACCTTC. Translation: CASSIIQGGDFGYTF. Together with reference TRBV19 and TRBJ1-2, the CDR3 gives the full variable domain: DGGITQSPKYLFRKEGQNVTLSCEQNLNHDAMYWYRQDPGQGLRLIYYSQIVNDFQKGDIAEGYSVSREKKESFPLTVTSAQKNPTAFYLCASSIIQGGDFGYTFGSGTRLTVV.

V and J are TRBV5-1 and TRBJ1-6; weak D call: TRBD1 (6 bases). Germline V gene sequence: CDR1 SGHRS, CDR2 YFSETQ. Trimming cost V 4 bases and J 11 bases, with 22 bases left between them. The CDR3 covers 16 residues. The CDR3 protein is CASSPSGGGGMAPLHF. In nucleotides, the CDR3 is TGCGCCAGCAGCCCCTCGGGGGGCGGCGGCATGGCACCCCTCCACTTT.

The V gene is TRBV18, the J gene TRBJ1-4; D remains unclear. This CDR3 comprises 15 residues. Germline loops: CDR1 KGHSH, CDR2 LQKENI. The V gene lost 1 base and the J gene lost 3 bases, with 9 bases spanning the gap. CDR3 sequence (DNA): TGTGCCAGCTCACCACTTCCCGCAGCTAATGAAAAACTGTTTTTT. This encodes CASSPLPAANEKLFF.

This clone was seen more than once but under ten times. The J gene is TRBJ1-4, the V gene TRBV6-6, with D hard to call. Per germline, CDR1 MNHNY and CDR2 SVGAGI (reference sequence). The CDR3 runs 14 residues. The ends were cut back, 6 bases at V and 7 bases at J, with 15 bases in the middle. CDR3 sequence (DNA): TGTGCCAGCAGCCCGGGCCTCGCGGGTGAAAAACTGTTTTTT. As protein: CASSPGLAGEKLFF.

The V call is TRBV29-1, the J call TRBJ1-2; D may be TRBD1 (5 bases). The CDR3 totals 12 residues. Trimming removed 5 bases at V and 6 bases at J, with 13 bases between. CDR1 is SQVTM, CDR2 ANQGSEA, per germline. The CDR3: CSVRGALDGYTF. CDR3 nucleotide sequence: TGCAGCGTTCGAGGGGCCCTAGATGGCTACACCTTC.

The chain is built from TRBV5-1 and TRBJ1-1; 8 bases agree with TRBD1. The CDR3 totals 17 residues. The V segment lost 0 bases and the J segment 4 bases; nucleotides outside the gene matches: 11. Germline V gene sequence: CDR1 SGHRS, CDR2 YFSETQ. This chain's CDR3 is CASSLGTGTESGTEAFF. CDR3 nucleotides: TGCGCCAGCAGCTTGGGGACAGGGACAGAAAGTGGCACTGAAGCTTTCTTT.

The chain joins TRBV27 to TRBJ2-5; maybe TRBD2 (6 bases). This CDR3 has 15 amino acids. V lost 0 bases to trimming and J lost 5 bases, with 13 bases between them. Germline CDR1 is MNHEY and CDR2 is SMNVEV (reference sequence). CDR3 sequence: CASSLSGGMWETQYF. Here the CDR3 DNA reads TGTGCCAGCAGTTTATCGGGGGGAATGTGGGAGACCCAGTACTTC.

With regard to this clone: This specimen includes other DNA sequences encoding the same CDR3. The chain is built from TRBV9 and TRBJ2-7; 8 bases map to TRBD1. The CDR3 loop spans 13 amino acids. Looked up from germline, CDR1 is SGDLS and CDR2 is YYNGEE. The V gene end was trimmed by 3 bases and the J gene end by 4 bases; junction bases not matched to a gene: 3. This CDR3 reads CASSGQGAYEQYF. CDR3 nucleotide sequence: TGTGCCAGCAGCGGGCAGGGGGCTTACGAGCAGTACTTC.